This TCR beta chain originates from a study of siplizumab effects on memory and regulatory T cells. V dropped 7 bases and J dropped 7; count of bases not matched to a gene: 13. The CDR3 length is 16 residues. CDR1 is LNHNV and CDR2 is YYDKDF in the germline V gene (reference sequence). Some 96,000 TCR templates per sample were assayed. The method was immunoSEQ multiplex PCR; TCRdb's version includes in-frame clones alone and lacks a portion of them. This sample yields 9,500 or so clones, of which about half are seen a single time; around a fifth belongs to the top ten. Cells of the mixed lymphocyte reaction were cocultured at 37 degrees C for about six days. Concerning this clone: Its antigen remains unknown.

Study results and caveats: Memory cells seemed less diverse than naive T cells, which seemed major alloresponse contributors.

The genes are TRBV15 and TRBJ1-6, with 7 bases fitting TRBD1. The receptor's source is a human donor in good health; the cells came from an allogeneic mixed lymphocyte reaction. Source material: CFSE-low (dividing) CD4+ T cells sorted from an allogeneic mixed lymphocyte reaction. Here the CDR3 DNA reads TGTGCCACCACCCCAGGGGGTACTAGGAGGAATTCACCCCTCCACTTT. Its protein is CATTPGGTRRNSPLHF.